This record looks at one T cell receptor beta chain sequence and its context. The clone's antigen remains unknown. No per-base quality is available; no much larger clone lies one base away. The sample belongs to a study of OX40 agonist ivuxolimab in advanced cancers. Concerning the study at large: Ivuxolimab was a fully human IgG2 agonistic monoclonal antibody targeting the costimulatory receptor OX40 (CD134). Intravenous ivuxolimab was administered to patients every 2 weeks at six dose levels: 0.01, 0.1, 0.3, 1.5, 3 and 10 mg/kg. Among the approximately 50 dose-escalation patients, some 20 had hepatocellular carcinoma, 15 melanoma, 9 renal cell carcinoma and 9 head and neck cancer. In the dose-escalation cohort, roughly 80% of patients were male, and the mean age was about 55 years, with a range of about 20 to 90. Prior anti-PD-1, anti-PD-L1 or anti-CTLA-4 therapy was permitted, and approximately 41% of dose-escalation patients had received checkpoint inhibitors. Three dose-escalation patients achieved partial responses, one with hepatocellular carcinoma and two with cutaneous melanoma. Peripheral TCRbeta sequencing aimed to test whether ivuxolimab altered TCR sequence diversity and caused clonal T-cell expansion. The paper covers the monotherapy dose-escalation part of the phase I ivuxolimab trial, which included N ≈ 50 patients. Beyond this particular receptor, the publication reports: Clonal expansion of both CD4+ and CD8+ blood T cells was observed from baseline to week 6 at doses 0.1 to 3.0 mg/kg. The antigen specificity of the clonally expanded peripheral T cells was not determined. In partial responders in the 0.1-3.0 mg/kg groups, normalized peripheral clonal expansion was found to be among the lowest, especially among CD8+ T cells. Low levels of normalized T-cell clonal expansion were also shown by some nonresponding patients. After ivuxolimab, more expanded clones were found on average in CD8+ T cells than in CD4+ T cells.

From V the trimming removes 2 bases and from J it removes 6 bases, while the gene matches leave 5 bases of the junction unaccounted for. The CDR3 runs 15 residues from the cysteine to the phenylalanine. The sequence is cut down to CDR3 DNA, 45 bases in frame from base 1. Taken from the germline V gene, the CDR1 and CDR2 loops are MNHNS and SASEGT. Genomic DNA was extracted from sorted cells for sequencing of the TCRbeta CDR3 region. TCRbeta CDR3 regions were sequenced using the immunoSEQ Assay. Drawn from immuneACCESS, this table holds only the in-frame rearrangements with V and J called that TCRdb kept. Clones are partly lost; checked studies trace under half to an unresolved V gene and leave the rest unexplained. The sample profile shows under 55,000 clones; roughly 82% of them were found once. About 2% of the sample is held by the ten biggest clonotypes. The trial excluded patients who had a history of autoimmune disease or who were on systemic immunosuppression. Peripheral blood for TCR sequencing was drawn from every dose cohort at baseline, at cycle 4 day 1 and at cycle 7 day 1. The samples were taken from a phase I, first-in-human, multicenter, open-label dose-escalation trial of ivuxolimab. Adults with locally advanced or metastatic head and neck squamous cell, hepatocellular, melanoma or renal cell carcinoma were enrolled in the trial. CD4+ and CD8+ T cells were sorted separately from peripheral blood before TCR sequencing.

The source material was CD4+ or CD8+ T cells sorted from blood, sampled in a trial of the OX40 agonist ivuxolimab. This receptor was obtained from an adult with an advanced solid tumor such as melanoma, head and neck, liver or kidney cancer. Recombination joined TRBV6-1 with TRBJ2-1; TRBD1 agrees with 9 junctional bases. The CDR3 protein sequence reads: CASSERDRGVNEQFF. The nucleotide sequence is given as TGTGCCAGCAGTGAAAGAGACAGGGGGGTCAATGAGCAGTTCTTC.